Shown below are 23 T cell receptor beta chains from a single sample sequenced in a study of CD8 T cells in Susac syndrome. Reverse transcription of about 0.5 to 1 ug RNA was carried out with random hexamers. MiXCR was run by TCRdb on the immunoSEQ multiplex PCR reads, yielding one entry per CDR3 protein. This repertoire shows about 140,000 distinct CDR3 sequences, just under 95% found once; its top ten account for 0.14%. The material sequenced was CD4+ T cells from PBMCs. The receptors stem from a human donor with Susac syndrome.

The CDR3 loop is CASSQGTTQETQYF. In DNA, the CDR3 is TGTGCCAGCAGCCAAGGGACTACACAAGAGACCCAGTACTTC. V is TRBV4-2 and J is TRBJ2-5, with D perhaps TRBD2 (6 bases). V was clipped by 1 base and J by 2 bases, with 8 bases between them. The CDR3 is made up of 14 amino acids. Germline V gene data show CDR1 as LGHNA and CDR2 as YNFKEQ.

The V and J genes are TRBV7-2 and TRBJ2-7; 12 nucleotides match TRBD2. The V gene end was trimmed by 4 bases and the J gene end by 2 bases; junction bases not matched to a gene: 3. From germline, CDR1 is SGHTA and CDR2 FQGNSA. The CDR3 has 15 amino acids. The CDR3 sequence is CASSSLAGGPYEQYF. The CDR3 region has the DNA TGTGCCAGCAGCTCGCTAGCGGGAGGGCCCTACGAGCAGTACTTC.

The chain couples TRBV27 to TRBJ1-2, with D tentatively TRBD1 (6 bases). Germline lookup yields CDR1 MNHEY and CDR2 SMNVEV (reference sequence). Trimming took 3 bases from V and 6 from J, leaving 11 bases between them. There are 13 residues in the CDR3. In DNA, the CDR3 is TGTGCCAGCAGTTTTAGGGCAGGGGATGGCTACACCTTC. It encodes CASSFRAGDGYTF.

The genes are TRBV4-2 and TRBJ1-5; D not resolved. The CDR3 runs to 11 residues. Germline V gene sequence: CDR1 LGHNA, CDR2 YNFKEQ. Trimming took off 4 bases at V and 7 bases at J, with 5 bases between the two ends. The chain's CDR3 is CASSPRQPQHF. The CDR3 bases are TGTGCCAGCAGCCCAAGACAGCCCCAGCATTTT.

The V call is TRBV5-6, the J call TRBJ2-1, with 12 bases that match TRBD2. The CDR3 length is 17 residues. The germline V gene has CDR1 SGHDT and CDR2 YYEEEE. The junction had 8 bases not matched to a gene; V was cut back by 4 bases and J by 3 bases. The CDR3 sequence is CASSPATSGSRYNEQFF. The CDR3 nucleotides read TGTGCCAGCAGCCCTGCGACTAGCGGGAGTCGCTACAATGAGCAGTTCTTC. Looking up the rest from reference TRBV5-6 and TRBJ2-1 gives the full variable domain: DAGVTQSPTHLIKTRGQQVTLRCSPKSGHDTVSWYQQALGQGPQFIFQYYEEEERQRGNFPDRFSGHQFPNYSSELNVNALLLGDSALYLCASSPATSGSRYNEQFFGPGTRLTVL.

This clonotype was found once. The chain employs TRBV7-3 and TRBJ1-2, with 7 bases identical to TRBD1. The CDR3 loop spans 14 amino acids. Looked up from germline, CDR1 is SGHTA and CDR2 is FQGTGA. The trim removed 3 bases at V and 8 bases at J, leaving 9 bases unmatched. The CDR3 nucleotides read TGTGCCAGCAGCTTCGATCCGACAGGGTACGGCTACACCTTC. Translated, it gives CASSFDPTGYGYTF.

CDR3 sequence: CASSLSGRTQPQHF. The CDR3 bases are TGTGCCAGCAGTTTATCAGGGAGGACTCAGCCCCAGCATTTT. This chain joins TRBV12-3 or TRBV12-4 and TRBJ1-5; D possibly corresponds to TRBD1 (5 bases). CDR3 length: 14 residues. The germline V and J ends were trimmed by 2 bases and 6 bases, with 11 bases remaining between them.

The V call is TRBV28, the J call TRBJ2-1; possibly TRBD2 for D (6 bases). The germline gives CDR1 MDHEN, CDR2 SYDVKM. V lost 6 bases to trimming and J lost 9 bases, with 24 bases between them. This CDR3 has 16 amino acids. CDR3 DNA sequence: TGTGCCAGCAGCTACGACATTGACAGACCCGGGAGTGAGCAGTTCTTC. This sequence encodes CASSYDIDRPGSEQFF.

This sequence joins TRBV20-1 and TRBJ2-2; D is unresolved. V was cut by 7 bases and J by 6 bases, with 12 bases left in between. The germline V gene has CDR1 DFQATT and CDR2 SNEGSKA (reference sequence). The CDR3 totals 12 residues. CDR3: CSVFGSPGELFF. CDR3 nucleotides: TGCAGTGTTTTCGGCAGTCCCGGGGAGCTGTTTTTT.

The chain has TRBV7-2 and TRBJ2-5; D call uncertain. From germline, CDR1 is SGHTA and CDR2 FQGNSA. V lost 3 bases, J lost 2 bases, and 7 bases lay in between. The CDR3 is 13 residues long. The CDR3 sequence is CASSLSWQETQYF. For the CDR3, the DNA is TGTGCCAGCAGCTTGTCCTGGCAAGAGACCCAGTACTTC.

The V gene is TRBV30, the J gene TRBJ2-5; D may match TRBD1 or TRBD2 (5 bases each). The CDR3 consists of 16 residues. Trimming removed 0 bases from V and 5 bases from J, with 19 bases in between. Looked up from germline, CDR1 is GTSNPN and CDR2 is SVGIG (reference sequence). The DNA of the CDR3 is TGTGCCTGGAGTGTACCGGGGCAGTATCTCAAGGAGACCCAGTACTTC. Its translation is CAWSVPGQYLKETQYF.

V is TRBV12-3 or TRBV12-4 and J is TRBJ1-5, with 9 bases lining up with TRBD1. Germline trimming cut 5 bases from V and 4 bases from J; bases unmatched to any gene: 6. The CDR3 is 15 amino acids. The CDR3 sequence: CASSHGTGPNQPQHF. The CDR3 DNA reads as TGTGCCAGCAGTCACGGGACAGGGCCGAATCAGCCCCAGCATTTT.

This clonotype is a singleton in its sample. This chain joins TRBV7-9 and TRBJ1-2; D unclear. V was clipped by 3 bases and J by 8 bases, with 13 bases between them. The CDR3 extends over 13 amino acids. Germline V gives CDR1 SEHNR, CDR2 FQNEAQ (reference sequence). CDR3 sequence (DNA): TGTGCCAGCAGCTTCGGTTTGGAGGCCGGCTACACCTTC. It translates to CASSFGLEAGYTF. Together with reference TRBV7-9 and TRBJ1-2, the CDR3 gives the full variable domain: DTGVSQNPRHKITKRGQNVTFRCDPISEHNRLYWYRQTLGQGPEFLTYFQNEAQLEKSRLLSDRFSAERPKGSFSTLEIQRTEQGDSAMYLCASSFGLEAGYTFGSGTRLTVV.

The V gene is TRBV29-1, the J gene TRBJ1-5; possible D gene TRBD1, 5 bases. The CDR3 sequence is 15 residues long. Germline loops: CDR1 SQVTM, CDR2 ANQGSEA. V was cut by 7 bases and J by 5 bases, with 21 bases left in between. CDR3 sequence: CSGDPLRARDQPQHF. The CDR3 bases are TGCAGCGGGGATCCCCTCAGGGCCAGGGATCAGCCCCAGCATTTT.

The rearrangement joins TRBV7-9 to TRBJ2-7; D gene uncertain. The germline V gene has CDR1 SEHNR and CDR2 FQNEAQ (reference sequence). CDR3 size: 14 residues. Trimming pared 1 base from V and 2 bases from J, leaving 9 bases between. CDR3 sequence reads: CASSLGQATYEQYF. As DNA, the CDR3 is TGTGCCAGCAGCTTAGGGCAGGCGACCTACGAGCAGTACTTC.

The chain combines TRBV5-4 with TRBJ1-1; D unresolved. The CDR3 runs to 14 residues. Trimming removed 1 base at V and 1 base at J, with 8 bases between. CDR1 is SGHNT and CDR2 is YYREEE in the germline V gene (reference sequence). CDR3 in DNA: TGTGCCAGCAGCTTGAGGCATGGGAACACTGAAGCTTTCTTT. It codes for CASSLRHGNTEAFF.

The CDR3 is CASSSTGGSSGANVLTF. The CDR3, as DNA: TGCGCCAGCAGCTCGACAGGGGGCAGCTCTGGGGCCAACGTCCTGACTTTC. The rearrangement uses TRBV5-1 and TRBJ2-6; TRBD1 agrees at 10 bases. Unmatched junction bases numbered 3, after V lost 3 bases and J lost 0 bases. Germline V lookup: CDR1 SGHRS, CDR2 YFSETQ. CDR3 size: 17 residues.

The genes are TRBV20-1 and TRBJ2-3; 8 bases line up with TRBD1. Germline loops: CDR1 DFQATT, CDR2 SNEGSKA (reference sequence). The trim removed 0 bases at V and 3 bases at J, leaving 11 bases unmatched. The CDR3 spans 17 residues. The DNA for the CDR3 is TGCAGTGCTAGAGACTTGGGGACAGGTGGAGGGACAGATACGCAGTATTTT. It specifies CSARDLGTGGGTDTQYF.

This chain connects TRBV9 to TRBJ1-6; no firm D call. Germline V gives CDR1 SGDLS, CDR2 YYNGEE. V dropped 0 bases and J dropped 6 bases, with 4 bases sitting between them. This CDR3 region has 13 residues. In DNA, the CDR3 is TGTGCCAGCAGCGTAGGGGGTAATTCACCCCTCCACTTT. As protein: CASSVGGNSPLHF. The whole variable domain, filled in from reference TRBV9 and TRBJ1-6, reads DSGVTQTPKHLITATGQRVTLRCSPRSGDLSVYWYQQSLDQGLQFLIQYYNGEERAKGNILERFSAQQFPDLHSELNLSSLELGDSALYFCASSVGGNSPLHFGNGTRLTVT.

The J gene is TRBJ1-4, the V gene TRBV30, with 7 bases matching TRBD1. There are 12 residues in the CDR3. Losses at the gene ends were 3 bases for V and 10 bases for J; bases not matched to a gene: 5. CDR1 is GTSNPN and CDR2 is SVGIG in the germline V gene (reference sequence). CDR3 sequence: CAWRLPGGKLFF. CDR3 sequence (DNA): TGTGCCTGGAGACTACCAGGGGGAAAACTGTTTTTT.

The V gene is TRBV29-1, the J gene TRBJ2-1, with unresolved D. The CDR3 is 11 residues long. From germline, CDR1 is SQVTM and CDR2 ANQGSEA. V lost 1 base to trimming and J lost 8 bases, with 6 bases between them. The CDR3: CSVEGVHEQFF. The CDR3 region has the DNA TGCAGCGTTGAAGGGGTACATGAGCAGTTCTTC.

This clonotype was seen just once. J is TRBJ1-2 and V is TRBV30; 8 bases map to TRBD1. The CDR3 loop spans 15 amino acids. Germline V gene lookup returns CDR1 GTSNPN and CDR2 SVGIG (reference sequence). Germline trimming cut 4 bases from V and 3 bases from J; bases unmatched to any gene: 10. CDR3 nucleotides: TGTGCCTGGAAGCCGGGACAGGAGATCTACTATGGCTACACCTTC. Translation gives CAWKPGQEIYYGYTF.

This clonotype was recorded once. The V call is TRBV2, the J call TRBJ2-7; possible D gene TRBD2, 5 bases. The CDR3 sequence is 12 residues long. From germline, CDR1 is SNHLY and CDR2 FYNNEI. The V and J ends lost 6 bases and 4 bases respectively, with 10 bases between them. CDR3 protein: CASRPADYEQYF. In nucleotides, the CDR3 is TGTGCCAGCAGGCCAGCGGATTACGAGCAGTACTTC.